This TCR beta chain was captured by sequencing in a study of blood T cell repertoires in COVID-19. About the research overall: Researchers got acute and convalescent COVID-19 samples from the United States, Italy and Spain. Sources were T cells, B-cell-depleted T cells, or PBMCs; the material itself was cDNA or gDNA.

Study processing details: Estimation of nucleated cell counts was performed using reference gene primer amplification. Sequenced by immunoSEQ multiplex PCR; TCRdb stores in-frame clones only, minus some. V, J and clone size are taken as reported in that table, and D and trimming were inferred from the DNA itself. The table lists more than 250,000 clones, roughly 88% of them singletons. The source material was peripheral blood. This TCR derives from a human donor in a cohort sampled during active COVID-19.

The CDR3 reads CASSLRDRGLLGANVLTF. CDR3 coding DNA: TGCGCCAGCAGCTTGCGGGACAGGGGGCTCCTTGGGGCCAACGTCCTGACTTTC. The chain is built from TRBV5-1 and TRBJ2-6; 12 bases agree with TRBD1. Unmatched junction bases numbered 5, after V lost 1 base and J lost 3 bases. CDR1 is SGHRS and CDR2 is YFSETQ in the germline V gene. The CDR3 covers 18 residues.